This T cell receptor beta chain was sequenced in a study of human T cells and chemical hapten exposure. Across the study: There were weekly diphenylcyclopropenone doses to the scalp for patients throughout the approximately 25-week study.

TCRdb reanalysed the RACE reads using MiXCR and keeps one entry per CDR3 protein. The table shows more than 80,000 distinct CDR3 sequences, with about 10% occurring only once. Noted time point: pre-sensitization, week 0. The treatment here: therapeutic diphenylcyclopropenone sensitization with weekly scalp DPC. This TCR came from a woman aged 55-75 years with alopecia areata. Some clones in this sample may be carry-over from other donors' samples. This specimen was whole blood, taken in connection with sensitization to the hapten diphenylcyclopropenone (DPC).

The CDR3 region has the DNA TGTGCCAGCAGCGTAGGCCTAGTAGGGGCAGATACGCAGTATTTT. This codes for CASSVGLVGADTQYF. V is TRBV9 and J is TRBJ2-3; D is perhaps TRBD1 (5 bases). Germline V lookup: CDR1 SGDLS, CDR2 YYNGEE. Trimming removed 0 bases from V and 4 bases from J, with 12 bases in between. The CDR3 sequence is 15 residues long.